What follows are 5 T cell receptor beta chains derived from one specimen sequenced in a study of response to subunit inactivated influenza vaccine. TCRdb fed the RT-PCR reads into MiXCR, producing one record per CDR3 protein. Among 550,000 to 800,000 distinct CDR3 sequences listed, 11% to 15% were seen once. This material consisted of PBMCs from blood, taken around 14 days before vaccination. The receptors originated from a man over 45 who received an inactivated influenza vaccine.

This clonotype has just a few counts. The chain employs TRBV30 and TRBJ2-1; TRBD1 agrees at 9 bases. In germline, CDR1 is GTSNPN, CDR2 SVGIG (reference sequence). This CDR3 is 15 amino acids long. The junction had 4 bases not matched to a gene; V was cut back by 3 bases and J by 1 base. As DNA, the CDR3 is TGTGCCTGGAGGAGGGGGACAGGGTCCTACAATGAGCAGTTCTTC. Amino acids: CAWRRGTGSYNEQFF.

This chain connects TRBV18 to TRBJ2-1; 7 nucleotides line up with TRBD2. CDR1 is KGHSH and CDR2 is LQKENI in the germline V gene. The CDR3 spans 15 residues. V trimming: 4 bases; J trimming: 5 bases; junction bases outside the gene matches: 8. The CDR3 spells CASSQAGVGNNEQFF. As DNA, the CDR3 is TGTGCCAGCTCACAGGCGGGAGTGGGTAACAATGAGCAGTTCTTC.

This clonotype was picked up many times. The chain links TRBV2 to TRBJ2-2; D ambiguous. Germline V gene sequence: CDR1 SNHLY, CDR2 FYNNEI. CDR3 length: 14 residues. Trimming removed 6 bases at V and 0 bases at J, with 8 bases between. The DNA of the CDR3 is TGTGCCAGCAGGCGAGAACCGAACACCGGGGAGCTGTTTTTT. Translation gives CASRREPNTGELFF.

This clonotype has a count of ten or more. The genes are TRBV18 and TRBJ2-3; TRBD2 aligns across 7 bases. Looked up from germline, CDR1 is KGHSH and CDR2 is LQKENI. J was trimmed by 0 bases and V by 4 bases; bases with no gene match: 4. CDR3 size: 15 residues. For the CDR3, the DNA is TGTGCCAGCTCACGTGTAGCGGGTAGCACAGATACGCAGTATTTT. Translating it yields CASSRVAGSTDTQYF.

This clonotype has more than one count but fewer than ten. The rearrangement links TRBV3-1 to TRBJ2-2, with D unresolved. Trimming stripped 2 bases from V and 5 bases from J, with 9 bases between. The CDR3 runs 14 residues. Germline CDR1 LGHDT, CDR2 YNNKEL (reference sequence). CDR3 nucleotide sequence: TGTGCCAGCAGCCAAAGCCTCGGGACCGGGGAGCTGTTTTTT. Its protein is CASSQSLGTGELFF.